The present T cell receptor beta chain was sequenced within a study of tumor-infiltrating lymphocytes in primary liver carcinoma. Looking at the study overall: Samples returned roughly 3.5 to 7.13 million productive TCRbeta reads each. Read depth did not differ significantly between tissue types.

Overall study findings and caveats: Blood fell significantly below tumors in its top-250-clone fraction (p = 0.039). Roughly 7.5-25% of top clones, and no more, occurred in all five tumor regions.

Total RNA (approximately 500 ng) served as template for TCR beta cDNA synthesis primed by a constant-region primer. Three nested multiplex PCR rounds, a slightly modified ARM-PCR, produced the libraries for TCR beta. Both of the initial two PCR rounds ran for about 9 cycles and employed TRBV1-TRBV30 forward primers alongside a C-beta reverse primer. One entry per CDR3 protein, called by TCRdb with MiXCR from the multiplex PCR reads. The sample carries roughly 45,000 distinct CDR3 sequences, about three quarters recorded once. A word on this clonotype: Its antigen remains unidentified. One end of the junction does not line up with germline, which may come from a read error.

Both RNA and DNA were isolated together from around 20-30 mg of bulk tissue that had not been sorted. There were five separate regions sampled from each tumor. CDR3 size: 18 residues. Germline V lookup: CDR1 SEHNR, CDR2 FQNEAQ (reference sequence). The chain carries TRBV7-9 and TRBJ2-7; the match to TRBD2 covers 7 bases. The clonotype originates from a man in his forties or fifties with primary liver carcinoma and hepatitis B virus infection. Sequenced input: liver tumor tissue from sampling region 5. Subset meaning: tumor region T5, tumor centre. The CDR3 DNA reads TGTGCCAGCAGCTTCCGGGTAGGGAGGGAGAGCCGGCCCTACAAGCAGTGCTTC. As protein: CASSFRVGRESRPYKQCF.